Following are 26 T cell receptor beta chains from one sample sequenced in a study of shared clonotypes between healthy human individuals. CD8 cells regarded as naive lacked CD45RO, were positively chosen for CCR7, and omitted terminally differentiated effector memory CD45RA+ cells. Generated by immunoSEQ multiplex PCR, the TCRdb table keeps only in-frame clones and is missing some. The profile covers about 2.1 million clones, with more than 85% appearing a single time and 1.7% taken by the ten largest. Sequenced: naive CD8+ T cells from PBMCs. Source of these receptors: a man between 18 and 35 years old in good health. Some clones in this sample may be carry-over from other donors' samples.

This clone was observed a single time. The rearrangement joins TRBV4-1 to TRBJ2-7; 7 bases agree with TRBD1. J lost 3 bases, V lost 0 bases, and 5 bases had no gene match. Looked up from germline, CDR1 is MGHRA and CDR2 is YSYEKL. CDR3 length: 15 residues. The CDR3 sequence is CASSQEIRGYYEQYF. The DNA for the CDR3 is TGCGCCAGCAGCCAAGAGATCAGGGGGTACTACGAGCAGTACTTC.

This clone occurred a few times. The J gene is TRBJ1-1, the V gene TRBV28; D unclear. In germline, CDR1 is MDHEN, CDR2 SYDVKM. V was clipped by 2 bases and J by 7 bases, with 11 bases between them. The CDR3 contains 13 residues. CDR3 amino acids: CASSLPGRSEAFF. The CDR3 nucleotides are TGTGCCAGCAGTTTACCAGGACGGAGTGAAGCTTTCTTT.

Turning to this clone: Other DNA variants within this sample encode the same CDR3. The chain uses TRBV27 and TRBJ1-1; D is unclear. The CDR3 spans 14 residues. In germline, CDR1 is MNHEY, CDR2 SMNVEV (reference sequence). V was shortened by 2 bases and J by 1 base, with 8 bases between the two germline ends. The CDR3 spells CASSLGRPNTEAFF. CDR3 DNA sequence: TGTGCCAGCAGTTTAGGGCGGCCGAACACTGAAGCTTTCTTT.

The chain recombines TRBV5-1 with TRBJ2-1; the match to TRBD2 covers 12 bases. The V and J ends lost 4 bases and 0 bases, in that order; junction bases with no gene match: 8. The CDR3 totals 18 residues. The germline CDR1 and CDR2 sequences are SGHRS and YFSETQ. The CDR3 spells CASSGRLAGGPSYNEQFF. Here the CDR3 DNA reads TGCGCCAGCAGCGGGCGTCTAGCGGGAGGGCCCTCCTACAATGAGCAGTTCTTC.

The CDR3 sequence: CASSISPTQGVLNQPQHF. Here the CDR3 DNA reads TGTGCCAGTAGTATAAGTCCGACTCAGGGTGTCCTCAATCAGCCCCAGCATTTT. The chain carries TRBV19 and TRBJ1-5; D may be TRBD1 (5 bases). The germline V and J ends were trimmed by 2 bases and 3 bases, with 20 bases remaining between them. The CDR3 consists of 18 residues. CDR1 LNHDA and CDR2 SQIVND come from the germline V gene (reference sequence). The whole variable domain, filled in from reference TRBV19 and TRBJ1-5, reads DGGITQSPKYLFRKEGQNVTLSCEQNLNHDAMYWYRQDPGQGLRLIYYSQIVNDFQKGDIAEGYSVSREKKESFPLTVTSAQKNPTAFYLCASSISPTQGVLNQPQHFGDGTRLSIL.

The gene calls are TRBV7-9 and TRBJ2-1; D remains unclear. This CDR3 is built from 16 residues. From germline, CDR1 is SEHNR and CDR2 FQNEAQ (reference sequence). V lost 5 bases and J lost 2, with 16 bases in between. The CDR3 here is CASSPQDGGAYNEQFF. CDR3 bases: TGTGCCAGCAGCCCCCAGGACGGTGGCGCCTACAATGAGCAGTTCTTC.

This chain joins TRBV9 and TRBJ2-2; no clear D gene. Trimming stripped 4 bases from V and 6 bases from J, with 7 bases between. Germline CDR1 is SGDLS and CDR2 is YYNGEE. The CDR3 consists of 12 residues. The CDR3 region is CASSPSAGELFF. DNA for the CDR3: TGTGCCAGCAGCCCCTCGGCCGGGGAGCTGTTTTTT.

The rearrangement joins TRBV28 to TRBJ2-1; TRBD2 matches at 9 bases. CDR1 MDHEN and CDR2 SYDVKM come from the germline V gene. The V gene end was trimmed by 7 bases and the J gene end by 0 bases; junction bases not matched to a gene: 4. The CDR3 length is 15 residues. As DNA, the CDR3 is TGTGCCAGCAAACAGACTAGCGGCTCCTACAATGAGCAGTTCTTC. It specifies CASKQTSGSYNEQFF.

CDR3 sequence (DNA): TGTGCCAGCAGTTGGAGCTTAGGACACCGAATCTACGAGCAGTACTTC. Its translation is CASSWSLGHRIYEQYF. The chain couples TRBV27 to TRBJ2-7; TRBD1 is a possible D gene (5 bases). Between the trimmed V and J ends, which lost 4 bases and 3 bases, there was a span of 19 bases. In germline, CDR1 is MNHEY, CDR2 SMNVEV (reference sequence). This CDR3 comprises 16 residues.

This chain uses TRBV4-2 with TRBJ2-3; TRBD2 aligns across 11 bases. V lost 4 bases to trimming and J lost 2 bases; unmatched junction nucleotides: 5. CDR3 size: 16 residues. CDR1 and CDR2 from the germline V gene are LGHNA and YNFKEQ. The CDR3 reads CASSLGLAEITDTQYF. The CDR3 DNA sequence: TGTGCCAGCAGCCTGGGACTAGCGGAAATCACAGATACGCAGTATTTT.

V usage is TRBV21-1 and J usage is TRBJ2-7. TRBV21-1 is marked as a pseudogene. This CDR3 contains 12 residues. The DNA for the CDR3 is TGTGCCAGCAGCAAATATCCGCACGAGCAGTACTTC. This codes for CASSKYPHEQYF.

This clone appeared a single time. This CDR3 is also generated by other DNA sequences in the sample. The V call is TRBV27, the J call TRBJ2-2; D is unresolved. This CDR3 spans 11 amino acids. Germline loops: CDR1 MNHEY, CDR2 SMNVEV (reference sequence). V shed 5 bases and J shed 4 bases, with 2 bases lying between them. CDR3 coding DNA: TGTGCCAGCAGTCTCACCGGGGAGCTGTTTTTT. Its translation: CASSLTGELFF.

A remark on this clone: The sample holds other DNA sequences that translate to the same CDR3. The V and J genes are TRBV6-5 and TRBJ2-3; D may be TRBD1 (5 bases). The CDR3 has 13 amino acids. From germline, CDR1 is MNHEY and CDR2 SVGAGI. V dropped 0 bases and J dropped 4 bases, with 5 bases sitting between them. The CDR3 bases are TGTGCCAGCAGTTACTCGACAGCAGATACGCAGTATTTT. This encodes CASSYSTADTQYF.

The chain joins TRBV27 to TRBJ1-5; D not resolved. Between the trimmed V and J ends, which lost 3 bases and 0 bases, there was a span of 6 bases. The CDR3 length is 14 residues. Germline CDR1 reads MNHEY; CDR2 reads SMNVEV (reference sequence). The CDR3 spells CASSFIHSNQPQHF. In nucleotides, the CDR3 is TGTGCCAGCAGTTTCATACATAGCAATCAGCCCCAGCATTTT.

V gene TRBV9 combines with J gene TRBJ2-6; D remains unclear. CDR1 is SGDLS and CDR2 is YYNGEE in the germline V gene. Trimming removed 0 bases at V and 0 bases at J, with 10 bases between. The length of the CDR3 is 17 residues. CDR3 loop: CASSVARSPSGANVLTF. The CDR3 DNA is TGTGCCAGCAGCGTAGCCAGGTCCCCCTCTGGGGCCAACGTCCTGACTTTC.

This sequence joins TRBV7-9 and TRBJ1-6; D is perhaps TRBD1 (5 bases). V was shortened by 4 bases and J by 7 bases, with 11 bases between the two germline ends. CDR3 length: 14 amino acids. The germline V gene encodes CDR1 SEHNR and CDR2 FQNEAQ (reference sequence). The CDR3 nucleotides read TGTGCCAGCAGCTCACAGGTTGAAAATTCACCCCTCCACTTT. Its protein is CASSSQVENSPLHF.

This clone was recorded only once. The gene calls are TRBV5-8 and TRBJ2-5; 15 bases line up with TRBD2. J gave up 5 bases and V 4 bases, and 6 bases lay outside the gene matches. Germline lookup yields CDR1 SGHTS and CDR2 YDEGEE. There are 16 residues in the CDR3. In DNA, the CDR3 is TGTGCCAGCAGCCCCGGGACTAGCGGGAGGCGCGAGACCCAGTACTTC. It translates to CASSPGTSGRRETQYF.

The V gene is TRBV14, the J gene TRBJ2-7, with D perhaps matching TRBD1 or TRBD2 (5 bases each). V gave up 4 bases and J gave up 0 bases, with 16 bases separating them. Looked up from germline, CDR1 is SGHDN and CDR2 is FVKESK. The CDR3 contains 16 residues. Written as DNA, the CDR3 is TGTGCCAGCAGCCGCATCGGGACGTTCAGCTCCTACGAGCAGTACTTC. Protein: CASSRIGTFSSYEQYF.

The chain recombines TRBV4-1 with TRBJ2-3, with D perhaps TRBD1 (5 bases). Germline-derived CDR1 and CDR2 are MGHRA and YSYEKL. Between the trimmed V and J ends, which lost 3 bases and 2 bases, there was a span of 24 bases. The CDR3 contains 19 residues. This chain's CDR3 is CASSQTSFGTGTFTDTQYF. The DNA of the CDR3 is TGCGCCAGCAGCCAGACCTCGTTTGGTACAGGAACCTTCACAGATACGCAGTATTTT.

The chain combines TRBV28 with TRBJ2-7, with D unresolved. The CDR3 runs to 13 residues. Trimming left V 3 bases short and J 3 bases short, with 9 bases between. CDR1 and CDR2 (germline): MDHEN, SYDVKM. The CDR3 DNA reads TGTGCCAGCAGTTTCATCCTGGGCTACGAGCAGTACTTC. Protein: CASSFILGYEQYF.

In DNA form, the CDR3 reads TGTGCCAGCAGCTTGTCCAGGGGAGTAAGGGATCAGCCCCAGCATTTT. This gives the protein CASSLSRGVRDQPQHF. This chain joins TRBV7-2 and TRBJ1-5, with D possibly matching TRBD1 (6 bases). The CDR3 has 16 residues. Germline-derived CDR1 and CDR2 are SGHTA and FQGNSA. The V and J ends lost 3 bases and 5 bases respectively, with 17 bases between them.

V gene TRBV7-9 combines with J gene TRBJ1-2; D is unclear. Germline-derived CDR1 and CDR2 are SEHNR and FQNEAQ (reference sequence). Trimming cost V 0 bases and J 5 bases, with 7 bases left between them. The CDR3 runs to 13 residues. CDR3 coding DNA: TGTGCCAGCAGCTTAGCGTTGGCATATGGCTACACCTTC. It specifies CASSLALAYGYTF.

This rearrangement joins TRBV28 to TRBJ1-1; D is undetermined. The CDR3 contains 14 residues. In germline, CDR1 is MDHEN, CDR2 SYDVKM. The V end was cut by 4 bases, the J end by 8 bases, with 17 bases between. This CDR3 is CASSSLSKLFEAFF. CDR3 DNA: TGTGCCAGCAGTTCACTATCCAAGCTCTTCGAAGCTTTCTTT.

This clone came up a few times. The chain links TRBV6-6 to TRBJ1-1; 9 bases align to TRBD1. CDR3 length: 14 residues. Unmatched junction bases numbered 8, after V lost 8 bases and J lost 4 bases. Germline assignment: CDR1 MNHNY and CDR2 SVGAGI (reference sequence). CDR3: CASGGQGTSTEAFF. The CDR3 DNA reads TGTGCCAGCGGAGGACAGGGGACGAGCACTGAAGCTTTCTTT.

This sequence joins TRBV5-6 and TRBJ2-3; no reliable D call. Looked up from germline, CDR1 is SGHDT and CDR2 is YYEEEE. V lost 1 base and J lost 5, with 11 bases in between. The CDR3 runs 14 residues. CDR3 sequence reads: CASSLQYPGDTQYF. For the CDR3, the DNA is TGTGCCAGCAGCTTGCAGTATCCGGGAGATACGCAGTATTTT.

CDR3 region: CASSQLGGTGRLQPQHF. CDR3 nucleotide sequence: TGTGCCAGCAGCCAGCTTGGGGGGACAGGGCGTTTACAGCCCCAGCATTTT. This rearrangement joins TRBV4-2 to TRBJ1-5; 9 positions agree with TRBD1. The trim removed 3 bases at V and 7 bases at J, leaving 13 bases unmatched. Germline V lookup: CDR1 LGHNA, CDR2 YNFKEQ. The CDR3 has 17 residues.